Listed here are 27 T cell receptor beta chains from one sample, sequenced in a study of blood T cell repertoires in COVID-19. Sequencing used immunoSEQ multiplex PCR; TCRdb keeps in-frame clones, though not all of them. The table includes about 180,000 clones, 70% to 90% detected once. Sequencing was done on a sample of peripheral blood. These receptors came from a woman between 25 and 40 years old with acute or convalescent COVID-19.

This clone was counted only a few times. Mismatch with germline at one junction end may stem from a read error. V is TRBV9 and J is TRBJ2-1; D perhaps matches TRBD2 (6 bases). The germline V gene encodes CDR1 SGDLS and CDR2 YYNGEE. The CDR3 is made up of 18 amino acids. CDR3 sequence reads: CASSVAMGEAISYNEQFF. As DNA, the CDR3 is TGTGCCAGCAGTGTAGCAATGGGGGAGGCCATATCCTACAATGAGCAGTTCTTC.

The genes are TRBV2 and TRBJ2-1, with D perhaps TRBD1 (5 bases). Germline V gene sequence: CDR1 SNHLY, CDR2 FYNNEI. Trimming took off 6 bases at V and 6 bases at J, with 12 bases between the two ends. The CDR3 contains 13 residues. In DNA form, the CDR3 reads TGTGCCAGCAGCCGGCAGGGCCCCAATGAGCAGTTCTTC. Translating it yields CASSRQGPNEQFF.

This chain links TRBV2 with TRBJ2-2; D gene ambiguous. The CDR3 runs to 13 residues. The germline V gene encodes CDR1 SNHLY and CDR2 FYNNEI. V lost 6 bases and J lost 4, with 9 bases in between. CDR3 protein: CASRKWLTGELFF. The CDR3 coding sequence is TGTGCCAGCAGAAAATGGCTCACCGGGGAGCTGTTTTTT. Looking up the rest from reference TRBV2 and TRBJ2-2 gives the full variable domain: EPEVTQTPSHQVTQMGQEVILRCVPISNHLYFYWYRQILGQKVEFLVSFYNNEISEKSEIFDDQFSVERPDGSNFTLKIRSTKLEDSAMYFCASRKWLTGELFFGEGSRLTVL.

The V call is TRBV5-6, the J call TRBJ2-7, with 8 bases that match TRBD1. This CDR3 comprises 17 residues. Trimming cost V 2 bases and J 3 bases; bases outside gene matches: 13. CDR1 SGHDT and CDR2 YYEEEE come from the germline V gene. The CDR3 reads CASSFRIRTGKDYEQYF. In DNA form, the CDR3 reads TGTGCCAGCAGCTTTAGGATCCGGACAGGGAAGGACTACGAGCAGTACTTC.

The chain combines TRBV13 with TRBJ2-1; 9 nucleotides agree with TRBD2. Germline V lookup: CDR1 PRHDT, CDR2 FYEKMQ (reference sequence). The CDR3 contains 14 residues. V trimming: 5 bases; J trimming: 4 bases; junction bases outside the gene matches: 3. CDR3 bases: TGTGCCAGCAGCATAGCGGGAGCTTACAATGAGCAGTTCTTC. The encoded protein is CASSIAGAYNEQFF.

V and J are TRBV29-1 and TRBJ2-1, with D tentatively TRBD2 (6 bases). Germline values: CDR1 SQVTM, CDR2 ANQGSEA. Deletions cut 3 bases from V and 9 bases from J, with 15 bases between. The CDR3 consists of 13 residues. The CDR3 coding sequence is TGCAGCGTTGAGAGCCCGGGGGTAATTGAGCAGTTCTTC. Its translation is CSVESPGVIEQFF.

The rearrangement uses TRBV11-3 and TRBJ2-1, with TRBD2 as a possible D gene (5 bases). Germline values: CDR1 SGHNT, CDR2 YENEEA. V was clipped by 9 bases and J by 7 bases, with 16 bases between them. The CDR3 extends over 13 amino acids. CDR3 region: CASLRERGNEQFF. The DNA of the CDR3 is TGTGCCAGTTTACGGGAAAGAGGGAATGAGCAGTTCTTC.

The chain recombines TRBV10-3 with TRBJ2-2; D may be TRBD2 (5 bases). V lost 2 bases to trimming and J lost 5 bases, with 12 bases between them. CDR3 length: 15 amino acids. Germline CDR1 and CDR2: ENHRY and SYGVKD. The CDR3, as DNA: TGTGCCATCAGTGAGCCCCGGGATCCAACCGGGGAGCTGTTTTTT. Residues: CAISEPRDPTGELFF.

The V and J genes are TRBV27 and TRBJ1-6; 8 bases agree with TRBD1. Trimming removed 5 bases from V and 7 bases from J; junction bases left unmatched: 1. Germline CDR1 MNHEY, CDR2 SMNVEV (reference sequence). The CDR3 spans 13 residues. The CDR3 spells CASSNRGNSPLHF. In DNA, the CDR3 is TGTGCCAGCAGTAACAGGGGGAATTCACCCCTCCACTTT.

This clone was seen a single time. This chain joins TRBV7-9 and TRBJ2-5, with D unresolved. Germline CDR1 and CDR2: SEHNR and FQNEAQ (reference sequence). V was trimmed by 3 bases and J by 3 bases, leaving 5 bases between them. CDR3 length: 12 amino acids. The CDR3 protein is CASSLQKETQYF. The CDR3 nucleotides read TGTGCCAGCAGCTTGCAGAAAGAGACCCAGTACTTC.

V gene TRBV10-1 combines with J gene TRBJ1-4; the D gene is possibly TRBD1 (6 bases). V lost 5 bases, J lost 0 bases, and 13 bases lay in between. Germline CDR1 WNHNN, CDR2 SYGVQD (reference sequence). The CDR3 is made up of 16 amino acids. The CDR3 nucleotides read TGCGCCAGCAGTCGGGACACCTATGCAACTAATGAAAAACTGTTTTTT. It is translated as CASSRDTYATNEKLFF.

This chain uses TRBV10-1 with TRBJ2-7; D gene uncertain. The germline CDR1 and CDR2 sequences are WNHNN and SYGVQD (reference sequence). The CDR3 has 13 residues. V was pared by 8 bases and J by 3 bases, with 14 bases between. DNA of the CDR3: TGCGCCAGCGGGTCCAGTGGGCTCTACGAGCAGTACTTC. Its protein product is CASGSSGLYEQYF.

The CDR3 sequence: CASSQETGKLFF. The DNA for the CDR3 is TGCGCCAGCAGCCAAGAGACAGGGAAACTGTTTTTT. This rearrangement joins TRBV4-1 to TRBJ1-4; TRBD1 agrees at 7 bases. Germline V lookup: CDR1 MGHRA, CDR2 YSYEKL. The CDR3 totals 12 residues. The trim removed 0 bases at V and 11 bases at J, leaving 0 bases unmatched.

The genes are TRBV18 and TRBJ2-1; D possibly corresponds to TRBD2 (6 bases). The CDR3 has 13 amino acids. The V gene's germline CDR1 is KGHSH and CDR2 LQKENI. The V gene lost 10 bases and the J gene lost 6 bases, with 16 bases spanning the gap. CDR3 residues: CATHERVGNEQFF. The CDR3 DNA is TGTGCCACTCATGAGCGGGTAGGCAATGAGCAGTTCTTC.

The V and J genes are TRBV5-1 and TRBJ2-7, with 8 bases identical to TRBD1. The V gene end was trimmed by 4 bases and the J gene end by 1 base; junction bases not matched to a gene: 4. From germline, CDR1 is SGHRS and CDR2 YFSETQ. The CDR3 loop spans 14 amino acids. CDR3 loop: CASSPGQGSYEQYF. CDR3 DNA sequence: TGCGCCAGCAGCCCAGGACAGGGTTCCTACGAGCAGTACTTC.

This rearrangement joins TRBV15 to TRBJ1-6; the D gene is possibly TRBD1 (5 bases). V lost 1 base, J lost 10 bases, and 11 bases lay in between. This CDR3 is built from 14 residues. The V gene's germline CDR1 is LNHNV and CDR2 YYDKDF (reference sequence). The CDR3: CATSRAQGGSPLHF. The CDR3 nucleotides read TGTGCCACCAGCAGAGCGCAGGGAGGGTCACCCCTCCACTTT.

As regards this clone: A much more abundant neighbour one base away suggests this may be a read error. The V and J genes are TRBV10-2 and TRBJ2-7; D is perhaps TRBD2 (5 bases). Trimming removed 6 bases from V and 3 bases from J, with 6 bases in between. The germline CDR1 and CDR2 sequences are WSHSY and SAAADI. CDR3 length: 11 residues. The CDR3: CASSRGYEQYF. CDR3 in DNA: TGCGCCAGCAGCCGGGGCTACGAGCAGTACTTC.

This chain uses TRBV6-5 with TRBJ2-5, with 12 bases that match TRBD2. The CDR3 runs 15 residues. The V segment lost 5 bases and the J segment 5 bases; nucleotides outside the gene matches: 6. CDR1 and CDR2 (germline): MNHEY, SVGAGI. CDR3 nucleotide sequence: TGTGCCAGCAGTCTAGCGGGAGGGAGTCGGGAGACCCAGTACTTC. It translates to CASSLAGGSRETQYF.

J is TRBJ2-2 and V is TRBV7-9; TRBD2 aligns across 11 bases. The V and J ends lost 5 bases and 11 bases, in that order; junction bases with no gene match: 10. Germline V gene data show CDR1 as SEHNR and CDR2 as FQNEAQ (reference sequence). This CDR3 region has 15 residues. The CDR3 loop is CASSALAGVFGELFF. CDR3 nucleotide sequence: TGTGCCAGCAGCGCACTAGCGGGAGTTTTTGGAGAGCTGTTTTTT.

The chain recombines TRBV6-5 with TRBJ2-1; 8 positions agree with TRBD2. J lost 6 bases, V lost 6 bases, and 10 bases had no gene match. The CDR3 is 15 residues long. Germline V gene lookup returns CDR1 MNHEY and CDR2 SVGAGI. CDR3: CASRLAGEGFNEQFF. In nucleotides, the CDR3 is TGTGCCAGCAGGCTAGCGGGCGAAGGGTTCAATGAGCAGTTCTTC.

This chain joins TRBV5-4 and TRBJ2-3; tentative D call: TRBD1 (6 bases). This CDR3 spans 14 amino acids. Germline values: CDR1 SGHNT, CDR2 YYREEE (reference sequence). Trimming pared 4 bases from V and 2 bases from J, leaving 11 bases between. The CDR3 is CASSPQGHTDTQYF. The DNA for the CDR3 is TGTGCCAGCAGCCCCCAGGGGCACACAGATACGCAGTATTTT.

This clone occurred a few times. The CDR3 reads CASSFSGQTGAFF. The CDR3 nucleotides read TGTGCCAGCAGTTTTTCCGGACAGACAGGAGCTTTCTTT. The rearrangement joins TRBV12-3 or TRBV12-4 to TRBJ1-1, with D possibly matching TRBD1 (6 bases). V lost 3 bases and J 10 bases, leaving 15 bases between the germline ends. The CDR3 extends over 13 amino acids.

The chain employs TRBV19 and TRBJ1-3, with D possibly matching TRBD1 (6 bases). The CDR3 length is 17 residues. Germline CDR1 LNHDA, CDR2 SQIVND (reference sequence). Trimming left V 9 bases short and J 0 bases short, with 21 bases between. As DNA, the CDR3 is TGTGCCAGCTATCAATCCCGGGACATGAGCTCTGGAAACACCATATATTTT. As protein: CASYQSRDMSSGNTIYF.

V is TRBV30 and J is TRBJ1-2, with D maybe TRBD1 (5 bases). This CDR3 has 13 amino acids. Per the germline V gene, CDR1 is GTSNPN and CDR2 is SVGIG (reference sequence). The ends were cut back, 1 base at V and 4 bases at J, with 10 bases in the middle. The CDR3 nucleotides read TGTGCCTGGAGTGGCAGGGCCCGCTATGGCTACACCTTC. As protein: CAWSGRARYGYTF.

The V call is TRBV6-6, the J call TRBJ1-3; TRBD1 matches at 7 bases. This CDR3 comprises 13 residues. Germline assignment: CDR1 MNHNY and CDR2 SVGAGI (reference sequence). Trimming removed 10 bases from V and 3 bases from J; junction bases left unmatched: 6. The CDR3 is CAIKDRDGNTIYF. As DNA, the CDR3 is TGTGCCATCAAAGACAGGGATGGAAACACCATATATTTT.

The rearrangement joins TRBV14 to TRBJ2-7; 7 bases fit TRBD2. The CDR3 is made up of 15 amino acids. The V gene's germline CDR1 is SGHDN and CDR2 FVKESK. V was clipped by 0 bases and J by 3 bases; unmatched bases: 5. CDR3 amino acids: CASSQDVLADYEQYF. The CDR3 nucleotides read TGTGCCAGCAGCCAAGATGTCCTAGCGGACTACGAGCAGTACTTC.

This chain links TRBV28 with TRBJ1-6; TRBD1 might be the D (6 bases). Germline assignment: CDR1 MDHEN and CDR2 SYDVKM. V lost 8 bases, J lost 5 bases, and 16 bases lay in between. CDR3 length equals 15 residues. The CDR3 DNA is TGTGCCAGCTTCGTCACAGGGTTTGATAATTCACCCCTCCACTTT. It encodes CASFVTGFDNSPLHF.